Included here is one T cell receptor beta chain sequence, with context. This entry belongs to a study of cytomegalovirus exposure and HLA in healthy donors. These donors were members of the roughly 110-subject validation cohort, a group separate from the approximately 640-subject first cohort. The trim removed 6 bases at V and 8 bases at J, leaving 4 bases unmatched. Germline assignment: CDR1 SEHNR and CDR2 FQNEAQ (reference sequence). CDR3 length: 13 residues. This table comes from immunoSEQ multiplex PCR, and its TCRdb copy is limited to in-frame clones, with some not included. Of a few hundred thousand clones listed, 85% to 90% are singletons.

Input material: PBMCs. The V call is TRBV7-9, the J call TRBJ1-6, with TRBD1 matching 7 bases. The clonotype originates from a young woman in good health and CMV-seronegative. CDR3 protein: CASSTGEYSPLHF. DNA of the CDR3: TGTGCCAGCAGTACAGGGGAGTATTCACCCCTCCACTTT.